The source of this T cell receptor (beta chain) is a study of CD8+CD57+ T cells in acquired aplastic anemia. On the study more broadly: Recorded DNA amounts for sorted CD4+ and CD8+ cells had an average of 3.2 ug.

This CDR3 is built from 16 residues. The V gene lost 4 bases and the J gene lost 1 base, with 16 bases spanning the gap. CDR1 and CDR2 (germline): SGHDN, FVKESK. Flow cytometry had shown expanded CD8+CD57+ cells in the patients chosen for sequencing. Every patient was diagnosed with severe acquired aplastic anemia. CDR3 and TCR beta VDJ profiling relied on genomic DNA as the template. TCRdb itself ran the reads through MiXCR, one entry per CDR3 protein. Here the sample spans around 210,000 distinct CDR3 sequences, 55% to 65% being singletons. The specimen sequenced was sorted CD4+, CD8+, or CD8+CD57+ T cells (not recorded which) from PBMCs. The genes are TRBV14 and TRBJ1-1; D is perhaps TRBD1 (5 bases). The sequence was obtained from a human donor with aplastic anemia. The CDR3: CASSPLSTAQNTEAFF. The CDR3 DNA reads TGTGCCAGCAGCCCCCTGTCGACAGCCCAGAACACTGAAGCTTTCTTT.